Detailed here is one TCR beta chain. This entry comes from a study of blood T cells in healthy people across ages. A second PCR, run for 7 to 11 cycles, used a sample-barcoded 5' primer plus a J-beta primer mix. One entry per CDR3 protein, called by TCRdb with MiXCR from the 5' RACE reads. Here the sample spans roughly 800,000 distinct CDR3 sequences, roughly 26% being singletons. These data were also reused for a study on T cells of mothers and their children.

The receptor was isolated from a boy between 10 and 17 years old in good health. Sequencing was performed on blood.

CDR3 sequence: CSAPGGTNEKLFF. In DNA, the CDR3 is TGCAGTGCCCCGGGAGGGACGAATGAAAAACTGTTTTTT. This chain uses TRBV20-1 with TRBJ1-4, with D perhaps TRBD1 (5 bases). The CDR3 extends over 13 amino acids. Trimming removed 6 bases at V and 5 bases at J, with 13 bases between. Germline values: CDR1 DFQATT, CDR2 SNEGSKA (reference sequence).